This is a list of T cell receptor beta chains from one sample in a study of blood T cell repertoires in COVID-19. The repertoire was sequenced with immunoSEQ multiplex PCR; TCRdb's copy has only in-frame clones and lacks some. The sample records about 81,000 clones, roughly four fifths being singletons. The sample was peripheral blood. The origin of the receptors is a man aged 55 to 70 with acute or convalescent COVID-19. The CDR3 runs from the conserved cysteine through the conserved F or W. A D gene is named only where the DNA matches it firmly. Clone size is shown for a subset of rows, as once, few, many or a class of expanded clone.

d_call,v_call,j_call,clone_size,cdr3_nt,cdr3_aa
NA,TRBV19,TRBJ2-3,NA,TGTGCCAGTAGTATGGGCTTGCGAGTATGGTCAGATACGCAGTATTTT,CASSMGLRVWSDTQYF
NA,TRBV4-1,TRBJ2-7,NA,TGCGCCAGCAGCCAAGCGGGACAATCCTACGAGCAGTACTTC,CASSQAGQSYEQYF
NA,TRBV4-3,TRBJ2-7,few,TGCGCCAGCAGCCAAGACCGACAGGCTACCTACGAGCAGTACTTC,CASSQDRQATYEQYF
NA,TRBV14,TRBJ2-5,once,TGTGCCAGCAGCCAAAAGGACAGGAGGGGAGAGACCCAGTACTTC,CASSQKDRRGETQYF
NA,TRBV7-3,TRBJ2-5,NA,TGTGCCAGCAGCTCCGGACACTTCCAAGAGACCCAGTACTTC,CASSSGHFQETQYF
NA,TRBV3-1/TRBV3-2,TRBJ1-2,NA,TGTGCCAGCAGCCCATCAGGGAATGGCTACACCTTC,CASSPSGNGYTF
TRBD2,TRBV9,TRBJ2-1,NA,TGTGCCAGCAGCGGGACTAGTCGCAATGAGCAGTTCTTC,CASSGTSRNEQFF
NA,TRBV11-2,TRBJ2-1,NA,TGTGCCAGCAGCCTCCATCTAAATCGTGAGCAGTTCTTC,CASSLHLNREQFF
TRBD1,TRBV6-5,TRBJ2-1,NA,TGTGCCAGCGGGACAGGGGCAGAAGATGAGCAGTTCTTC,CASGTGAEDEQFF
NA,TRBV19,TRBJ1-5,once,TGTGCCAGTAGTGATGGCACCGGGTCGCCCCAGCATTTT,CASSDGTGSPQHF
NA,TRBV3-1/TRBV3-2,TRBJ1-1,many,TGTGCCAGTAAACCCGGCGGGGGCTCAGCTTTCTTT,CASKPGGGSAFF
TRBD1,TRBV28,TRBJ2-5,NA,TGTGCCAGCAATGCAGGGGACAGGGAGACCCAGTACTTC,CASNAGDRETQYF
NA,TRBV28,TRBJ1-2,NA,TGTGCCAGCAGGACCTTTGGGGGCGCGCTGGGCTACACCTTC,CASRTFGGALGYTF
NA,TRBV12-2,TRBJ2-5,few,TGTGCAAGTCGCCTGACAGGGGGCTGGCAAGAGACCCAGTACTTC,CASRLTGGWQETQYF
NA,TRBV24-1,TRBJ1-5,few,TGTGCCACCAGTGACACGGGGGGAGGAATGAGTCAGCCCCAGCATTTT,CATSDTGGGMSQPQHF
TRBD2,TRBV7-8,TRBJ2-7,few,TGTGCCAGCAGCTTAGGGACTAGCGGCTCCTACGAGCAGTACTTC,CASSLGTSGSYEQYF
TRBD1,TRBV14,TRBJ2-4,NA,TGTGCCAGCAGCCAAGACAGCGACAGGGCCCTGTGGGGCATTCAGTACTTC,CASSQDSDRALWGIQYF
TRBD2,TRBV12-5,TRBJ2-2,NA,TGTGCTAGTGGTTTGACACTAGCGGGGGCCCGGGGCACCGGGGAGCTGTTTTTT,CASGLTLAGARGTGELFF
NA,TRBV21-1,TRBJ2-5,NA,TGTGCCAGCAGCAAAGGAGGGGACATTTTCAGGACCCAGTACTTC,CASSKGGDIFRTQYF
TRBD2,TRBV9,TRBJ2-1,NA,TGTGCCAGCAGCAAACTAGCGGGGGGGCCCGTCCTTGTCAATGAGCAGTTCTTC,CASSKLAGGPVLVNEQFF
TRBD2,TRBV5-1,TRBJ2-1,NA,TGCGCCAGCAGCAACGGACTAGCGGACAATGAGCAGTTCTTC,CASSNGLADNEQFF
NA,TRBV30,TRBJ1-2,NA,TGTGCCTGGATCCCCCCGGGACTCCACTATGGCTACACCTTC,CAWIPPGLHYGYTF
NA,TRBV19,TRBJ2-2,NA,TGTGCCAGTACCCTATTAGGGGACAGGGAGCTGTTTTTT,CASTLLGDRELFF
NA,TRBV25-1,TRBJ1-4,NA,TGTGCCAGCAGTGAACGACAAGAGAAGGAAAAACTGTTTTTT,CASSERQEKEKLFF
NA,TRBV7-2,TRBJ2-7,NA,TGTGCCAGCAGCTTCGACAGGCCGGGGACCTACGAGCAGTACTTC,CASSFDRPGTYEQYF
TRBD1,TRBV5-8,TRBJ1-1,NA,TGTGCCAGCAGCTCAGACAGGGGAGGCACTGAAGCTTTCTTT,CASSSDRGGTEAFF
NA,TRBV20-1,TRBJ2-5,NA,TGCAGTAAGACTAGTGAAGAGACCCAGTACTTC,CSKTSEETQYF